This TCR beta chain was identified during a study of cytomegalovirus exposure and HLA in healthy donors. PCR involved 60 Vbeta and 13 Jbeta primers. Profiled with immunoSEQ multiplex PCR; TCRdb holds only in-frame clones, not every one. The profile covers about 130,000 clones, with approximately 83% appearing a single time and roughly 1.2% taken by the ten largest. V shed 0 bases and J shed 0 bases, with 8 bases lying between them. Germline V lookup: CDR1 MNHEY, CDR2 SMNVEV (reference sequence). The CDR3 sequence is 15 residues long. The clonotype comes from a girl aged 2 to 9 in good health and CMV-seronegative. Sequences were obtained from PBMCs. The chain uses TRBV27 and TRBJ1-1, with no clear D. CDR3: CASSLSGLMNTEAFF. The CDR3 DNA follows: TGTGCCAGCAGTTTATCTGGACTAATGAACACTGAAGCTTTCTTT.